The present TCR beta chain was sequenced within a study of cytomegalovirus exposure and HLA in healthy donors. Overall study context: Within the Caucasian-associated ancestry cluster were roughly 82% of the roughly 430 genotyped donors.

CDR3 length: 15 amino acids. V dropped 1 base and J dropped 5 bases, with 15 bases sitting between them. Germline assignment: CDR1 MDHEN and CDR2 SYDVKM. The PCR had 60 Vbeta and 13 Jbeta primers. In the original processing: The count from a later analysis was some 81 million unique TCR beta chains, about 10 million of them shared. TCRdb's copy holds only in-frame clones and misses some; the assay was immunoSEQ multiplex PCR. V and J calls and clone size follow that table, whereas D and trimming were derived from the DNA. The sample contains roughly 84,000 clones, around 78% of which appear only once.

Sequencing input: PBMCs. This clonotype was obtained from a male donor in good health and CMV-seropositive. This chain connects TRBV28 to TRBJ2-7; no definite D call. The CDR3 DNA reads TGTGCCAGCAGTTTATTGACACTCCGCCTTGACGAGCAGTACTTC. Translation gives CASSLLTLRLDEQYF.